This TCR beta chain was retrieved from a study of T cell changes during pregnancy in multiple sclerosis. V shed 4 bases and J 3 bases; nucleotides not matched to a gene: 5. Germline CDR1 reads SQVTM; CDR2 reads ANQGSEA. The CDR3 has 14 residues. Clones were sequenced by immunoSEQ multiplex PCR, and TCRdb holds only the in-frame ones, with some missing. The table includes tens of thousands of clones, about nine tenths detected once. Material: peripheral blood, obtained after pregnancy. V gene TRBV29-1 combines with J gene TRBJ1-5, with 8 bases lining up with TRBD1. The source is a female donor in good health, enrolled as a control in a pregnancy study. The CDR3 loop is CSVAGQGFNQPQHF. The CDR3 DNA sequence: TGCAGCGTTGCCGGACAGGGTTTCAATCAGCCCCAGCATTTT.